These 23 T cell receptor beta chains came from one sample sequenced in a study of technical replicates of blood from several donors. Here immunoSEQ multiplex PCR was the method, and the copy in TCRdb shows in-frame clones only, minus some. The data contain 95,000 to 100,000 clones, just over 95% of them singletons. The material sequenced was T cells isolated from PBMCs. These receptors all stem from a human donor in good health.

The chain has TRBV7-2 and TRBJ2-7; D unresolved. The V end was cut by 5 bases, the J end by 2 bases, with 13 bases between. This CDR3 spans 14 amino acids. Per germline, CDR1 SGHTA and CDR2 FQGNSA. CDR3 coding DNA: TGTGCCAGCAGCCGCAAGAGAATCCCCTACGAGCAGTACTTC. The encoded protein is CASSRKRIPYEQYF.

The J gene is TRBJ1-2, the V gene TRBV7-9, with 7 bases fitting TRBD1. The CDR3 consists of 14 residues. Trimming at V came to 1 base and at J to 5 bases, leaving 4 bases not matched to a gene. In germline, CDR1 is SEHNR, CDR2 FQNEAQ (reference sequence). CDR3 sequence: CASSLGTGLYGYTF. The DNA for the CDR3 is TGTGCCAGCAGCTTAGGGACAGGCCTTTATGGCTACACCTTC. Filled out from reference TRBV7-9 and TRBJ1-2, the complete variable domain reads DTGVSQNPRHKITKRGQNVTFRCDPISEHNRLYWYRQTLGQGPEFLTYFQNEAQLEKSRLLSDRFSAERPKGSFSTLEIQRTEQGDSAMYLCASSLGTGLYGYTFGSGTRLTVV.

This clone appeared once. V and J are TRBV2 and TRBJ1-5; D gene uncertain. This CDR3 spans 12 amino acids. The V end lost 6 bases, the J end lost 1 base, and 4 bases lay between the germline ends. Germline V gives CDR1 SNHLY, CDR2 FYNNEI. The CDR3 coding sequence is TGTGCCAGCAGGGGCAGCAATCAGCCCCAGCATTTT. Amino acid sequence: CASRGSNQPQHF.

As DNA, the CDR3 is TGTGCCAGCAGTGGACCGACGTCGGGCTCCTACAATGAGCAGTTCTTC. Protein product: CASSGPTSGSYNEQFF. V usage is TRBV6-1 and J usage is TRBJ2-1; D not certain. The germline V and J ends were trimmed by 4 bases and 0 bases, with 13 bases remaining between them. Germline CDR1 reads MNHNS; CDR2 reads SASEGT. The CDR3 extends over 16 amino acids.

V usage is TRBV6-5 and J usage is TRBJ2-7, with D possibly being TRBD2 (6 bases). The CDR3 has 14 amino acids. The germline gives CDR1 MNHEY, CDR2 SVGAGI. V was pared by 6 bases and J by 3 bases, with 15 bases between. CDR3 DNA sequence: TGTGCCAGCAGGCCTAGGTGGGGGGACTACGAGCAGTACTTC. This codes for CASRPRWGDYEQYF.

The rearrangement uses TRBV5-1 and TRBJ2-3; D is unclear. CDR1 is SGHRS, CDR2 YFSETQ, per germline. The V gene lost 5 bases and the J gene lost 3 bases, with 13 bases spanning the gap. The CDR3 has 14 amino acids. CDR3 amino acids: CASRLSPWTDTQYF. In DNA, the CDR3 is TGCGCCAGCAGACTGAGCCCGTGGACAGATACGCAGTATTTT.

The rearrangement joins TRBV30 to TRBJ2-7; 8 nucleotides align to TRBD2. The CDR3 runs to 13 residues. Per the germline V gene, CDR1 is GTSNPN and CDR2 is SVGIG (reference sequence). The ends lost 6 bases at V and 1 base at J; junction bases unmatched: 5. The CDR3 region is CACGLALSYEQYF. DNA for the CDR3: TGTGCCTGTGGACTAGCCTTATCCTACGAGCAGTACTTC.

V usage is TRBV7-9 and J usage is TRBJ1-2; the D gene is possibly TRBD1 (5 bases). Trimming stripped 3 bases from V and 8 bases from J, with 10 bases between. Germline CDR1 SEHNR, CDR2 FQNEAQ (reference sequence). The CDR3 is 12 amino acids. CDR3 DNA: TGTGCCAGCAGCTTGGCAGGGCTCGGCTACACCTTC. It codes for CASSLAGLGYTF.

The chain combines TRBV4-1 with TRBJ1-3; 8 nucleotides agree with TRBD1. The germline V gene encodes CDR1 MGHRA and CDR2 YSYEKL. The junction had 5 bases not matched to a gene; V was cut back by 1 base and J by 9 bases. The length of the CDR3 is 14 residues. The CDR3 sequence: CASSQGQGMVTIYF. The CDR3 DNA follows: TGCGCCAGCAGCCAAGGACAGGGGATGGTCACCATATATTTT.

The genes are TRBV5-1 and TRBJ2-5; the match to TRBD2 covers 9 bases. This CDR3 has 14 amino acids. Per the germline V gene, CDR1 is SGHRS and CDR2 is YFSETQ. J gave up 5 bases and V 4 bases, and 6 bases lay outside the gene matches. CDR3 sequence (DNA): TGCGCCAGCAGCCTTATTAGCGGGGGCGAGACCCAGTACTTC. Its protein is CASSLISGGETQYF.

Only one count was recorded for this clone. The chain joins TRBV10-1 to TRBJ2-2; possible D gene TRBD1, 5 bases. Trimming took off 5 bases at V and 0 bases at J, with 10 bases between the two ends. The CDR3 spans 15 residues. Per the germline V gene, CDR1 is WNHNN and CDR2 is SYGVQD (reference sequence). The CDR3 sequence is CASSLGRANTGELFF. The CDR3 coding sequence is TGCGCCAGCAGTTTAGGCAGGGCGAACACCGGGGAGCTGTTTTTT.

This rearrangement joins TRBV19 to TRBJ2-1, with D maybe TRBD1 (6 bases). Germline V gene data show CDR1 as LNHDA and CDR2 as SQIVND (reference sequence). Trimming pared 4 bases from V and 6 bases from J, leaving 10 bases between. The CDR3 covers 13 residues. The CDR3 nucleotides read TGTGCCAGTAGTAGAGGACAGTCCAATGAGCAGTTCTTC. Protein product: CASSRGQSNEQFF.

The rearrangement joins TRBV5-1 to TRBJ2-1; D possibly corresponds to TRBD1 (5 bases). Trimming shortened V by 2 bases and J by 6 bases, and 15 bases separated the two germline ends. The germline V gene encodes CDR1 SGHRS and CDR2 YFSETQ. The CDR3 is 15 amino acids. Here the CDR3 DNA reads TGCGCCAGCAGCTTAGGTACAGGAAGCAGCAATGAGCAGTTCTTC. This gives the protein CASSLGTGSSNEQFF.

The gene calls are TRBV11-3 and TRBJ1-2; perhaps TRBD1 as D (5 bases). CDR3 length: 14 residues. Germline assignment: CDR1 SGHNT and CDR2 YENEEA. V was pared by 5 bases and J by 2 bases, with 12 bases between. The DNA for the CDR3 is TGTGCCAGCAGCCCTACCGCAGGGAACTATGGCTACACCTTC. Residues: CASSPTAGNYGYTF. The full variable domain, with the rest looked up from reference TRBV11-3 and TRBJ1-2, is EAGVVQSPRYKIIEKKQPVAFWCNPISGHNTLYWYLQNLGQGPELLIRYENEEAVDDSQLPKDRFSAERLKGVDSTLKIQPAELGDSAVYLCASSPTAGNYGYTFGSGTRLTVV.

This clone showed up just once. The rearrangement joins TRBV2 to TRBJ2-7; tentative D call: TRBD2 (5 bases). There are 14 residues in the CDR3. Trimming left V 6 bases short and J 5 bases short, with 17 bases between. The germline V gene encodes CDR1 SNHLY and CDR2 FYNNEI. The CDR3 DNA reads as TGTGCCAGCAGAGCCGGACTTTCCAAAGACGAGCAGTACTTC. Protein product: CASRAGLSKDEQYF. Full variable domain (missing parts from reference TRBV2 and TRBJ2-7): EPEVTQTPSHQVTQMGQEVILRCVPISNHLYFYWYRQILGQKVEFLVSFYNNEISEKSEIFDDQFSVERPDGSNFTLKIRSTKLEDSAMYFCASRAGLSKDEQYFGPGTRLTVT.

The rearrangement links TRBV27 to TRBJ2-7; weak D call: TRBD1 (5 bases). The CDR3 length is 14 residues. With 6 bases removed from V and 4 bases from J, the gap between germline ends came to 16 bases. CDR1 MNHEY and CDR2 SMNVEV come from the germline V gene (reference sequence). CDR3 bases: TGTGCCAGCAGCCAACGGGTGCAGGGATACGAGCAGTACTTC. Amino acid sequence: CASSQRVQGYEQYF.

V is TRBV28 and J is TRBJ2-7, with D maybe TRBD2 (5 bases). Germline values: CDR1 MDHEN, CDR2 SYDVKM. The CDR3 is 14 amino acids. The V end was cut by 3 bases, the J end by 6 bases, with 15 bases between. Here the CDR3 reads CASSLALGSGEQYF. CDR3 coding DNA: TGTGCCAGCAGTTTGGCCTTAGGGAGTGGCGAGCAGTACTTC.

This chain links TRBV12-2 with TRBJ2-4; no check of the table's D call, TRBD2, against the DNA was made. TRBV12-2 is shown as a pseudogene. This CDR3 has 19 amino acids. The CDR3 DNA reads TGTGCAAGTCGCTTAGAGGGAGGGGTTCGTTATTTAGCCAAAAACATTCAGTACTTC. Its protein is CASRLEGGVRYLAKNIQYF.

The rearrangement links TRBV10-2 to TRBJ2-5, with TRBD2 as a possible D gene (7 bases). Germline lookup yields CDR1 WSHSY and CDR2 SAAADI. The CDR3 has 16 residues. V gave up 6 bases and J gave up 5 bases, with 22 bases separating them. DNA of the CDR3: TGCGCCAGCAGGGGGGGAAGGGGGGAGGGTCGGGAGACCCAGTACTTC. Amino acids: CASRGGRGEGRETQYF.

V is TRBV5-4 and J is TRBJ2-3; weak D call: TRBD2 (6 bases). V lost 4 bases and J 0 bases, leaving 12 bases between the germline ends. Germline lookup yields CDR1 SGHNT and CDR2 YYREEE (reference sequence). CDR3 length: 15 amino acids. The CDR3 is CASSPWGDSTDTQYF. As DNA, the CDR3 is TGTGCCAGCAGCCCTTGGGGGGACAGCACAGATACGCAGTATTTT.

The V gene is TRBV18, the J gene TRBJ2-3, with 7 positions matching TRBD2. The CDR3 length is 17 residues. Germline V gives CDR1 KGHSH, CDR2 LQKENI. V dropped 0 bases and J dropped 6; count of bases not matched to a gene: 12. DNA of the CDR3: TGTGCCAGCTCACCACCGACATCCCCCGTGCGGGAGGATACGCAGTATTTT. This codes for CASSPPTSPVREDTQYF.

The V call is TRBV5-1, the J call TRBJ2-3; 10 bases match TRBD2. The CDR3 totals 16 residues. In germline, CDR1 is SGHRS, CDR2 YFSETQ. V dropped 2 bases and J dropped 5; count of bases not matched to a gene: 8. The CDR3 DNA sequence: TGCGCCAGCAGCTTTAGGTCTAGCGGGAGAGTAGATACGCAGTATTTT. Amino acids: CASSFRSSGRVDTQYF.

The rearrangement uses TRBV9 and TRBJ1-1, with 7 nucleotides matching TRBD1. J gave up 0 bases and V 4 bases, and 12 bases lay outside the gene matches. This CDR3 comprises 17 residues. Germline V lookup: CDR1 SGDLS, CDR2 YYNGEE. CDR3 coding DNA: TGTGCCAGCAGCCCCAGGTTGTTCGGGACAGTGAACACTGAAGCTTTCTTT. This gives the protein CASSPRLFGTVNTEAFF.